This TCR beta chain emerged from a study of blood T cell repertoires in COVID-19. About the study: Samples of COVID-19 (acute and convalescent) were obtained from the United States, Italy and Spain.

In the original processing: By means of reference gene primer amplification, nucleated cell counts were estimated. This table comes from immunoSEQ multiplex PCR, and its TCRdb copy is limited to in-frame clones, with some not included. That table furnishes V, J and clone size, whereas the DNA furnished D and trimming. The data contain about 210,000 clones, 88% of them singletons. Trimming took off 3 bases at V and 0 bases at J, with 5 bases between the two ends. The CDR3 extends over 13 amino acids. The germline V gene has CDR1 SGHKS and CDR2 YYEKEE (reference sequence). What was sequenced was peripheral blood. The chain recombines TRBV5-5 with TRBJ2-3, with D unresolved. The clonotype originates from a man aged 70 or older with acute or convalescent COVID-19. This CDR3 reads CASSWSSTDTQYF. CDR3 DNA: TGTGCCAGCAGCTGGAGTAGCACAGATACGCAGTATTTT.